The following is a T cell receptor beta chain sequence with its context. This clone's antigen is unknown. Base qualities are not recorded, but no much larger clone differs from it by a single base. This entry belongs to a study of OX40 agonist ivuxolimab in advanced cancers. For the wider study: Ivuxolimab was a fully human IgG2 agonistic monoclonal antibody targeting the costimulatory receptor OX40 (CD134). Intravenous ivuxolimab was administered to patients every 2 weeks at six dose levels: 0.01, 0.1, 0.3, 1.5, 3 and 10 mg/kg. Of the 50 to 55 dose-escalation patients, hepatocellular carcinoma was present in about 20, melanoma in some 15, renal cell carcinoma in 9 and head and neck cancer in 9. A male proportion of around 81% and a mean age of 60 years, ranging from roughly 20 to 80, were recorded for the dose-escalation cohort. Patients were allowed to have had prior anti-PD-1, anti-PD-L1 or anti-CTLA-4 therapy, and more than 30% of the dose-escalation patients had previously received checkpoint inhibitors. Partial responses occurred in three dose-escalation patients: two with cutaneous melanoma and one with hepatocellular carcinoma. The purpose of peripheral TCRbeta sequencing was to test whether ivuxolimab changed TCR sequence diversity and led to clonal T-cell expansion. The monotherapy dose-escalation portion (N ≈ 50 patients) of the phase I ivuxolimab trial is reported in the paper. The study at large found these results: Partial responders in the 0.1-3.0 mg/kg groups had among the lowest normalized peripheral clonal expansion, especially among CD8+ T cells. Low levels of normalized T-cell clonal expansion were also seen in some patients who did not respond. After ivuxolimab, expanded clones were on average more numerous among CD8+ T cells than among CD4+ T cells. The antigen specificity of the peripheral T cells that underwent clonal expansion was not determined. At doses from 0.1 to 3.0 mg/kg, clonal expansion was seen in both CD4+ and CD8+ blood T cells between baseline and week 6.

Patients with a history of autoimmune disease or receiving systemic immunosuppression were excluded from the trial. Peripheral blood for TCR sequencing was collected from all dose cohorts at baseline, on cycle 4 day 1, and on cycle 7 day 1. The samples were drawn from a first-in-human, open-label, multicenter phase I dose-escalation trial of ivuxolimab. Adults with locally advanced or metastatic melanoma, renal cell, hepatocellular, or head and neck squamous cell carcinoma were enrolled in the trial. Before TCR sequencing, CD4+ T cells and CD8+ T cells were sorted from peripheral blood as separate populations. V sheds 2 bases and J sheds 10 bases, leaving 15 bases between their ends. For CDR1 and CDR2, the germline V gene (reference sequence) lists GTSNPN and SVGIG. The CDR3 runs 13 amino acids, cysteine and phenylalanine included. This entry keeps only the CDR3 DNA: 39 bases, framed from base 1.

For sequencing of the TCRbeta CDR3 region, genomic DNA was extracted from the sorted cells. The immunoSEQ Assay was used to sequence the TCRbeta CDR3 regions. What TCRdb holds here is the immuneACCESS table cut down to in-frame rearrangements. Part of the clones is not present; checked against another copy, under half of the missing clones reflect an unresolved V gene, and the others are unexplained. In this sample the table shows over 100,000 clones, 85% to 90% of which occur a single time. Together, the top ten hold under 0.7% of the sample. The receptor chain draws on TRBV30 and TRBJ1-5, with TRBD1 as a weak D call on 6 bases. Sequenced here: CD4+ or CD8+ T cells sorted from blood, sampled in a trial of the OX40 agonist ivuxolimab. This sequence was found in an adult with an advanced solid tumor such as melanoma, head and neck, liver or kidney cancer. CDR3 loop: CAWSQTAGGPQHF. DNA sequence: TGTGCCTGGAGTCAGACAGCCGGGGGCCCCCAGCATTTT.